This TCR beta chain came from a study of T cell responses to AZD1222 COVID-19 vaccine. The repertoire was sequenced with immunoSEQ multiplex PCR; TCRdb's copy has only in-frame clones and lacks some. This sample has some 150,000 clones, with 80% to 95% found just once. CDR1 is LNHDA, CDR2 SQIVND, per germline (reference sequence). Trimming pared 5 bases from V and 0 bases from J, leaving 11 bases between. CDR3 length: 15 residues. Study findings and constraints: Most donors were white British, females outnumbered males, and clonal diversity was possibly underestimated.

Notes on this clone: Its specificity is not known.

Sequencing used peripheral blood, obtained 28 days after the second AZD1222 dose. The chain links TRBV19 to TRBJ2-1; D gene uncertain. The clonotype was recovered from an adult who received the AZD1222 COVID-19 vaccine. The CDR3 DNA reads TGTGCCAGTAGTGCTGGACGAAGCTCCTACAATGAGCAGTTCTTC. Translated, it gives CASSAGRSSYNEQFF.